This T cell receptor beta chain was observed in a study of blood T cells in healthy people across ages. Regarding the study as a whole: Researchers judged that diversity estimates from one million T cells fell short of true values.

With respect to this clonotype: Its antigen is unidentified.

With a J-beta primer mix and a sample-barcoded 5' primer, a second PCR ran about 7 to 12 cycles. Each CDR3 protein gets one entry after TCRdb re-called the 5' RACE reads with MiXCR. In the table there are approximately 780,000 distinct CDR3 sequences, around a quarter of which are singletons. Germline CDR1 is DFQATT and CDR2 is SNEGSKA (reference sequence). With 3 bases clipped from V and 0 bases from J, the junction kept 18 bases outside the gene matches. This CDR3 comprises 20 residues. These data were likewise used in another study, on T cells of mothers and their children.

The sequence derives from a boy younger than 18 in good health. The J gene is TRBJ2-4, the V gene TRBV20-1, with 9 positions matching TRBD1. Material: blood. In nucleotides, the CDR3 is TGCAGTGCTAGCGAATTACGCTCCCCGGGACAGGGACTAGCCAAAAACATTCAGTACTTC. Amino acids: CSASELRSPGQGLAKNIQYF.